This TCR beta chain derives from a study of T cell repertoires in ileal Crohn's disease. Patients were adults with ileal or ileocolonic Crohn's disease needing resection. TCRB immunosequencing input was 400 to 650 nanograms of biopsy DNA per sample. Using immunoSEQ multiplex PCR, the repertoire was profiled, and TCRdb retains in-frame clones only, with some absent. The data contain thousands of clones, roughly 80% of them singletons. The TCR comes from an adult with Crohn's disease. Sequenced: ileal tissue.

This CDR3 reads CASSGQPNQPQHF. The CDR3 DNA sequence: TGTGCCAGCAGTGGACAGCCGAATCAGCCCCAGCATTTT. The chain couples TRBV5-4 to TRBJ1-5; possibly TRBD1 for D (6 bases). In germline, CDR1 is SGHNT, CDR2 YYREEE (reference sequence). The CDR3 has 13 amino acids. V lost 5 bases, J lost 4 bases, and 10 bases lay in between.